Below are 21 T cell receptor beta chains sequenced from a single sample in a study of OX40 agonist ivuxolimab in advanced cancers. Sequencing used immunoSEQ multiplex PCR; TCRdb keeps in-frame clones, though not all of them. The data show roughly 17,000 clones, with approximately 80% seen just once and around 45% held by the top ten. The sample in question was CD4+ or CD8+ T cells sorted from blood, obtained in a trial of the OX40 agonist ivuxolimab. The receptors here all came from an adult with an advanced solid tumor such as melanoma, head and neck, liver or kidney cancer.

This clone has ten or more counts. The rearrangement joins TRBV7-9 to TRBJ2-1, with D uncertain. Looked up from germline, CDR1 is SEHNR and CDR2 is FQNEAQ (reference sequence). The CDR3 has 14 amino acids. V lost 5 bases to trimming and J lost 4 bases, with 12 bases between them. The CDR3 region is CASSILDGYNEQFF. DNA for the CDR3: TGTGCCAGCAGCATACTGGACGGATACAATGAGCAGTTCTTC.

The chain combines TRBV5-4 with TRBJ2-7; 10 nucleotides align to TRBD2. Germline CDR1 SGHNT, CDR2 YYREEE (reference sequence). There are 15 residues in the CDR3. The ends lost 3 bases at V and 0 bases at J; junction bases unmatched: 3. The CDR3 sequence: CASSSGLADSYEQYF. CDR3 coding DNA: TGTGCCAGCAGCTCAGGACTAGCGGACTCCTACGAGCAGTACTTC.

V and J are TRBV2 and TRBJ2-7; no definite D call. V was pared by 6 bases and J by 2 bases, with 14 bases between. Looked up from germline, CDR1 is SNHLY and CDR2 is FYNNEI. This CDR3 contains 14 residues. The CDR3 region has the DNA TGTGCCAGCAGCCCAGCCCGAAGTCCCTACGAGCAGTACTTC. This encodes CASSPARSPYEQYF.

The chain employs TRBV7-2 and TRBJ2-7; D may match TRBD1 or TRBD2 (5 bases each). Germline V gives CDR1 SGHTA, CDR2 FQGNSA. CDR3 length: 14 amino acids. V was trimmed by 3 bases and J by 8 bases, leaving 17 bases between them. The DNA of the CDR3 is TGTGCCAGCAGCTTGGGGCAGCGGACGTACCAGCAGTACTTC. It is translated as CASSLGQRTYQQYF.

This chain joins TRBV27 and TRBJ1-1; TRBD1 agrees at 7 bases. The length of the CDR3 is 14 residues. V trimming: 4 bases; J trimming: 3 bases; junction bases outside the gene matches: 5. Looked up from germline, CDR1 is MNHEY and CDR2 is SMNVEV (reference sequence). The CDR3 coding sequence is TGTGCCAGCAGTTGGAAAGGGGGCTACACTGAAGCTTTCTTT. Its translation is CASSWKGGYTEAFF.

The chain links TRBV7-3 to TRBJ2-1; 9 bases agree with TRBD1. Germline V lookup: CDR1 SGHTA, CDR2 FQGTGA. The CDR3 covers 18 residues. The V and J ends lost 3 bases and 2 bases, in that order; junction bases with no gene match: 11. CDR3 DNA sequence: TGTGCCAGCAGCTTGATTTCCGGGACAGGGTCGGCCTACAATGAGCAGTTCTTC. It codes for CASSLISGTGSAYNEQFF. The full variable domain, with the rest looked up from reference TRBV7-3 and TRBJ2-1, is GAGVSQTPSNKVTEKGKYVELRCDPISGHTALYWYRQSLGQGPEFLIYFQGTGAADDSGLPNDRFFAVRPEGSVSTLKIQRTERGDSAVYLCASSLISGTGSAYNEQFFGPGTRLTVL.

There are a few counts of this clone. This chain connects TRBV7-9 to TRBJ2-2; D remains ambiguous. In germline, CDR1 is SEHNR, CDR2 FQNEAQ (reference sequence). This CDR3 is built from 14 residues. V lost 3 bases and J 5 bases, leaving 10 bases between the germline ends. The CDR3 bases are TGTGCCAGCAGCTTCGGCTGGGGAACCGGGGAGCTGTTTTTT. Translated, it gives CASSFGWGTGELFF.

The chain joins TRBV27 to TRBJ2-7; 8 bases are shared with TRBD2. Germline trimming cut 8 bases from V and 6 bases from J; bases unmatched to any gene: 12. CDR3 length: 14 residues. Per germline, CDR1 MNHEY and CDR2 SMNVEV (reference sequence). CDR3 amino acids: CASGPGTSLGEQYF. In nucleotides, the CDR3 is TGTGCCAGCGGTCCCGGGACTAGTTTAGGCGAGCAGTACTTC.

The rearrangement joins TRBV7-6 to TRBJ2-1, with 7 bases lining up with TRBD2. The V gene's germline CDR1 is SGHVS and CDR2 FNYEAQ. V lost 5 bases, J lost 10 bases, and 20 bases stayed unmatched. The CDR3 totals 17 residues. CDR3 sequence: CASSRTRMGRREEEQFF. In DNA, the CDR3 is TGTGCCAGCAGCCGGACTAGAATGGGAAGGAGGGAAGAAGAGCAGTTCTTC.

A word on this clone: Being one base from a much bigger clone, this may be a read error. CDR3 sequence: CASSQDSSYEQYF. In DNA, the CDR3 is TGTGCCAGCAGCCAAGACAGCTCCTACGAGCAGTACTTC. The rearrangement joins TRBV14 to TRBJ2-7, with D uncertain. The CDR3 totals 13 residues. Germline loops: CDR1 SGHDN, CDR2 FVKESK. Trimming shortened V by 0 bases and J by 0 bases, and 3 bases separated the two germline ends. Complete variable domain (other parts from reference TRBV14 and TRBJ2-7): EAGVTQFPSHSVIEKGQTVTLRCDPISGHDNLYWYRRVMGKEIKFLLHFVKESKQDESGMPNNRFLAERTGGTYSTLKVQPAELEDSGVYFCASSQDSSYEQYFGPGTRLTVT.

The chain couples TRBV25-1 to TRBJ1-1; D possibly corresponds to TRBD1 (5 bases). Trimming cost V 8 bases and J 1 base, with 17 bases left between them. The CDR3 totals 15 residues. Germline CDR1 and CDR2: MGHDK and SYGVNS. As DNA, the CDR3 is TGTGCCAGCGGACGGCAGCTGGGGGAGAACACTGAAGCTTTCTTT. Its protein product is CASGRQLGENTEAFF.

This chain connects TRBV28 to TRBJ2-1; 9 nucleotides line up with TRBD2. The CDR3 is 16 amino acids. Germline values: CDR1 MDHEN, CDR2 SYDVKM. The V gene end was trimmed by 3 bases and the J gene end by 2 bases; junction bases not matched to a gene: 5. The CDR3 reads CASSFIAGETYNEQFF. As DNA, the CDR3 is TGTGCCAGCAGTTTCATAGCGGGGGAAACCTACAATGAGCAGTTCTTC. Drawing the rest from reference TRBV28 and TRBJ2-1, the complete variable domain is DVKVTQSSRYLVKRTGEKVFLECVQDMDHENMFWYRQDPGLGLRLIYFSYDVKMKEKGDIPEGYSVSREKKERFSLILESASTNQTSMYLCASSFIAGETYNEQFFGPGTRLTVL.

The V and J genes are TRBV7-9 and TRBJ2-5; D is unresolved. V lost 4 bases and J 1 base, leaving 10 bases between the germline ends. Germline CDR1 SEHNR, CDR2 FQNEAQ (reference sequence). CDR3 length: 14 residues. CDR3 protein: CASSSGQTQETQYF. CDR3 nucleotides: TGTGCCAGCAGCTCAGGCCAGACCCAAGAGACCCAGTACTTC.

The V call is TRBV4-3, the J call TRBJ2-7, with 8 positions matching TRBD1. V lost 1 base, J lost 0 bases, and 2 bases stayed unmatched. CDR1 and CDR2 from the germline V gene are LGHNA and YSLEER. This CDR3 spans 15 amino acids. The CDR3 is CASSQGTGPSYEQYF. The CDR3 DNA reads TGCGCCAGCAGCCAAGGGACAGGGCCCTCCTACGAGCAGTACTTC.

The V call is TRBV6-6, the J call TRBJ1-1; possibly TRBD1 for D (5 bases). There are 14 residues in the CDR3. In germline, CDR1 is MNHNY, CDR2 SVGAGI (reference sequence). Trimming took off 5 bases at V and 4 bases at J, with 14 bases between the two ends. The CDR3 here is CASSPRGGTTEAFF. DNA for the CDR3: TGTGCCAGCAGTCCCCGGGGGGGGACCACTGAAGCTTTCTTT.

The CDR3 nucleotides read TGTGCCAGCAAGGAGGATTCTTGGTCCTACAATGAGCAGTTCTTC. Its protein is CASKEDSWSYNEQFF. The V gene is TRBV28, the J gene TRBJ2-1, with D possibly TRBD2 on 5 matching bases. V lost 7 bases and J lost 1, with 14 bases in between. Germline V gives CDR1 MDHEN, CDR2 SYDVKM. CDR3 length: 15 amino acids.

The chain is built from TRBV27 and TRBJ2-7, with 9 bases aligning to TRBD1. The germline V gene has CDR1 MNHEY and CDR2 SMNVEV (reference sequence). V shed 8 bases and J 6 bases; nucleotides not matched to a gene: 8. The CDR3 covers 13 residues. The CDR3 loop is CASAGQGYGEQYF. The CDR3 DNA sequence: TGTGCCAGCGCGGGACAGGGTTATGGCGAGCAGTACTTC.

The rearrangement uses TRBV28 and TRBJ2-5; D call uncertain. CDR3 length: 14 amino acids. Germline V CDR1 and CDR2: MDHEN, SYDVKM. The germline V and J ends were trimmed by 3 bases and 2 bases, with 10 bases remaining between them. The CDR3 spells CASSFSQSQETQYF. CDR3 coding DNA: TGTGCCAGCAGTTTTTCACAGTCTCAAGAGACCCAGTACTTC. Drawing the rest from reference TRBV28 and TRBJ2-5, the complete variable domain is DVKVTQSSRYLVKRTGEKVFLECVQDMDHENMFWYRQDPGLGLRLIYFSYDVKMKEKGDIPEGYSVSREKKERFSLILESASTNQTSMYLCASSFSQSQETQYFGPGTRLLVL.

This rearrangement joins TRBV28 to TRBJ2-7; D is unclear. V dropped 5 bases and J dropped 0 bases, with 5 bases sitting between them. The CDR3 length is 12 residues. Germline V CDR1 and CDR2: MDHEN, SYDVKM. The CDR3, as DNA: TGTGCCAGCAGTGCGAGCTCCTACGAGCAGTACTTC. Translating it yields CASSASSYEQYF.

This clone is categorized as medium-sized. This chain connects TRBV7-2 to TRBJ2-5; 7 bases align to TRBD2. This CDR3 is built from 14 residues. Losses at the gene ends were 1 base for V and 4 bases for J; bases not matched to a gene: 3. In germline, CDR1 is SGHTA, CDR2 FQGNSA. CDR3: CASSLVGGGETQYF. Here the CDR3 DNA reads TGTGCCAGCAGCTTAGTTGGCGGGGGAGAGACCCAGTACTTC.

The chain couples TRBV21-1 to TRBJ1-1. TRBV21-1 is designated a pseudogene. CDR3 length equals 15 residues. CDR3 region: CASRWNLAIRTEAFF. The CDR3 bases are TGTGCCAGCAGGTGGAACTTAGCAATTCGCACTGAAGCTTTCTTT.